Listed below are T cell receptor beta chains from one sample, sequenced in a study of regulatory T cells in long-lasting Graves disease. TCRdb recomputed calls from the multiplex PCR reads with MiXCR, one row per CDR3 protein. The table shows 300,000 to 500,000 distinct CDR3 sequences, with less than 25% occurring only once. Sequences were derived from peripheral blood mononuclear cells (PBMCs), sampled when the disease was refractory, from a patient treated with antithyroid drugs. These receptors all stem from a female donor with Graves disease. The CDR3 runs from the conserved cysteine through the conserved F or W. Each record gives: CDR3 protein, CDR3 DNA, V gene, J gene, clone size, D gene. A D gene is named only where the DNA matches it firmly. Not every row has a clone size; where given, it reads once, few, many or a size class.

CASSYFGANNSPLHF,TGTGCCAGCAGTTACTTCGGGGCCAATAATTCACCCCTCCACTTT,TRBV6-5,TRBJ1-6,few,-
CASSFSQGRIAGILVHEQYF,TGTGCCAGCAGTTTTAGTCAGGGTCGGATAGCGGGCATATTAGTCCACGAGCAGTACTTC,TRBV12-3/TRBV12-4,TRBJ2-7,many,TRBD2
CASSRLDRGDGYTF,TGTGCCAGCAGCCGACTCGACAGGGGAGATGGCTACACCTTC,TRBV5-6,TRBJ1-2,many,TRBD1
CATRWRQGTYGYTF,TGTGCCACCCGTTGGAGACAGGGAACCTATGGCTACACCTTC,TRBV27,TRBJ1-2,many,TRBD1
CASSVRDRGLGQPQHF,TGCGCCAGCAGTGTTCGGGACAGGGGGCTTGGTCAGCCCCAGCATTTT,TRBV10-2,TRBJ1-5,-,TRBD1
CASSWGQGGYEQYF,TGTGCCAGCAGCTGGGGACAGGGGGGCTACGAGCAGTACTTC,TRBV2,TRBJ2-7,many,TRBD1
CASSLAVDSVTSYEQYF,TGTGCCAGCAGCTTAGCGGTTGACAGCGTAACATCCTACGAGCAGTACTTC,TRBV7-6,TRBJ2-7,-,-
CSARGLGGKTQYF,TGCAGTGCCCGGGGACTAGGGGGGAAGACCCAGTACTTC,TRBV20-1,TRBJ2-5,-,TRBD2
CSVERGAEGYTF,TGCAGCGTTGAGAGAGGGGCGGAAGGCTACACCTTC,TRBV29-1,TRBJ1-2,-,-
CASTSRKGTTGELFF,TGTGCCAGCACTTCTCGTAAGGGTACCACCGGGGAGCTGTTTTTT,TRBV6-1,TRBJ2-2,-,-
CSVESASGRATETQYF,TGCAGCGTTGAGTCGGCTAGCGGGAGGGCCACGGAGACCCAGTACTTC,TRBV29-1,TRBJ2-5,many,TRBD2
CASSLGDRDADTQYF,TGTGCCAGCAGCTTGGGAGACAGGGATGCAGATACGCAGTATTTT,TRBV7-2,TRBJ2-3,-,TRBD1
CSVGESSGNTIYF,TGCAGCGTTGGAGAGAGCTCTGGAAACACCATATATTTT,TRBV29-1,TRBJ1-3,few,-
CASSLLAGATDTQYF,TGTGCCAGCAGTTTACTAGCGGGAGCCACAGATACGCAGTATTTT,TRBV27,TRBJ2-3,-,TRBD2
CATSSKSTGNSPLHF,TGTGCCACCAGCAGTAAATCGACGGGAAATTCACCCCTCCACTTT,TRBV15,TRBJ1-6,few,-
CASRGGHSGNTIYF,TGTGCCAGCAGAGGGGGGCACTCTGGAAACACCATATATTTT,TRBV27,TRBJ1-3,-,-
CASSQRGREKLFF,TGTGCCAGCAGCCAAAGAGGGAGGGAAAAACTGTTTTTT,TRBV7-2,TRBJ1-4,many,-
CASSSAGTSGYEQYF,TGTGCCAGCAGTTCCGCCGGGACTAGCGGGTACGAGCAGTACTTC,TRBV28,TRBJ2-7,many,TRBD2
CASSRGLDYYEQYF,TGTGCCAGCTCCCGGGGCCTCGACTACTACGAGCAGTACTTC,TRBV2,TRBJ2-7,many,-
CASSEREREFTYEQYF,TGTGCCAGCAGTGAACGGGAGCGGGAGTTCACCTACGAGCAGTACTTC,TRBV6-1,TRBJ2-7,-,TRBD2
CASSYSGGGRGNTEAFF,TGTGCCAGCAGTTACTCGGGTGGTGGCAGGGGGAACACTGAAGCTTTCTTT,TRBV6-2/TRBV6-3,TRBJ1-1,-,-
CASSYSGLLSSSYNSPLHF,TGTGCCAGCAGTTACTCGGGACTCCTATCAAGCTCCTATAATTCACCCCTCCACTTT,TRBV6-5,TRBJ1-6,many,-
CASSLEGTSGETQYF,TGCGCCAGCAGCTTGGAGGGGACTAGTGGAGAGACCCAGTACTTC,TRBV5-1,TRBJ2-5,few,TRBD2
CASSEGQGFNEQFF,TGTGCCAGCAGTGAGGGACAGGGTTTCAATGAGCAGTTCTTC,TRBV2,TRBJ2-1,few,TRBD1
CASSPGTGGGETQYF,TGTGCCAGCAGTCCAGGGACAGGTGGGGGAGAGACCCAGTACTTC,TRBV12-3/TRBV12-4,TRBJ2-5,many,TRBD1
CASSDLTNIQYF,TGTGCCAGCAGTGATTTGACTAACATTCAGTACTTC,TRBV6-1,TRBJ2-4,few,-
CASRTRGLGADTQYF,TGTGCCAGCAGAACGCGAGGGTTGGGGGCAGATACGCAGTATTTT,TRBV28,TRBJ2-3,few,-